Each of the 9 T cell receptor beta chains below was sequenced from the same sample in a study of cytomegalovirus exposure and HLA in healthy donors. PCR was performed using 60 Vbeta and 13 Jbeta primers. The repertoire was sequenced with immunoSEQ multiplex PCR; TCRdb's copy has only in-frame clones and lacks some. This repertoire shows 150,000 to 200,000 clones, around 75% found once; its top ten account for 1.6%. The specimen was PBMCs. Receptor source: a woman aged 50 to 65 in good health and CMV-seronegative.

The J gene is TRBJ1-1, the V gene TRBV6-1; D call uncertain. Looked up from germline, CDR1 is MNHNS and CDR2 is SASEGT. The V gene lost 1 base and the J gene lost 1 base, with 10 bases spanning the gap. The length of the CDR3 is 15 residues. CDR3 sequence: CASSEGRLRNTEAFF. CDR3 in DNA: TGTGCCAGCAGTGAAGGGCGGCTGAGGAACACTGAAGCTTTCTTT.

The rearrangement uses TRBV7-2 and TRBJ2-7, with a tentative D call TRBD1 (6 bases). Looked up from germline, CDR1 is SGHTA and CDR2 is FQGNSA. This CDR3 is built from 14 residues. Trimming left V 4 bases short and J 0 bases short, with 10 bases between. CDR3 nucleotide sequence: TGTGCCAGCAGCTCACCGGGACACTCCTACGAGCAGTACTTC. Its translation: CASSSPGHSYEQYF. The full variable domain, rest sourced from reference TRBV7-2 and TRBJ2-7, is GAGVSQSPSNKVTEKGKDVELRCDPISGHTALYWYRQSLGQGLEFLIYFQGNSAPDKSGLPSDRFSAERTGGSVSTLTIQRTQQEDSAVYLCASSSPGHSYEQYFGPGTRLTVT.

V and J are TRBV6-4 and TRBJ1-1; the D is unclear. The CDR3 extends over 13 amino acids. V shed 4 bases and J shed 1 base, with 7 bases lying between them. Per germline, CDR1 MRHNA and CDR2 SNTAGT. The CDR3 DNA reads TGTGCCAGCAGTGCTGCTAAGAACACTGAAGCTTTCTTT. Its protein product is CASSAAKNTEAFF.

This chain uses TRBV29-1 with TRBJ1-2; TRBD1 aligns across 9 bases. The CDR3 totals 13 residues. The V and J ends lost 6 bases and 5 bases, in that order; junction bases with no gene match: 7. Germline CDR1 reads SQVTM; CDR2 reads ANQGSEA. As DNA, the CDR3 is TGCAGCGTGGCCCGGACAGGGGCATATGGCTACACCTTC. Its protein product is CSVARTGAYGYTF.

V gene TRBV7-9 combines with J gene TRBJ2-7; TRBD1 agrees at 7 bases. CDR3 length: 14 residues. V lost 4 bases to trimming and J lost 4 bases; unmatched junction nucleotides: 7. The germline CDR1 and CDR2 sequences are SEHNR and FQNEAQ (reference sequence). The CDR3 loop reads CASSSSSRGYEQYF. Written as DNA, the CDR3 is TGTGCCAGCAGCTCCTCGTCCAGGGGGTACGAGCAGTACTTC.

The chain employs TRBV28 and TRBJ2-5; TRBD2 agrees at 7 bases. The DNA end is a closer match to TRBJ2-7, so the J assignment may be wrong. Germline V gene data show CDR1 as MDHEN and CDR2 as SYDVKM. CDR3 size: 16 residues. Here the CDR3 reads CASSSLAGLSSYEQYF. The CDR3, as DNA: TGTGCCAGCAGTTCCCTCGCGGGACTAAGCTCCTACGAGCAGTACTTC.

The chain's CDR3 is CASSQGQGGNEQFF. CDR3 coding DNA: TGTGCCAGCTCACAAGGACAGGGCGGGAATGAGCAGTTCTTC. V usage is TRBV18 and J usage is TRBJ2-1, with 8 bases identical to TRBD1. With 4 bases clipped from V and 7 bases from J, the junction kept 6 bases outside the gene matches. Germline V CDR1 and CDR2: KGHSH, LQKENI. This CDR3 region has 14 residues. The full variable domain, its missing parts supplied by reference TRBV18 and TRBJ2-1, is NAGVMQNPRHLVRRRGQEARLRCSPMKGHSHVYWYRQLPEEGLKFMVYLQKENIIDESGMPKERFSAEFPKEGPSILRIQQVVRGDSAAYFCASSQGQGGNEQFFGPGTRLTVL.

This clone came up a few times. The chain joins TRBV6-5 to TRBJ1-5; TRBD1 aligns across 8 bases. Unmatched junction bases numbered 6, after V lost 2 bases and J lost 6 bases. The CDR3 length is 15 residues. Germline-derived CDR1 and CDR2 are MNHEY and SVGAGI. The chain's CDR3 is CASSYLRDRSQPQHF. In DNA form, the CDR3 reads TGTGCCAGCAGTTACCTCCGGGACAGGAGTCAGCCCCAGCATTTT.

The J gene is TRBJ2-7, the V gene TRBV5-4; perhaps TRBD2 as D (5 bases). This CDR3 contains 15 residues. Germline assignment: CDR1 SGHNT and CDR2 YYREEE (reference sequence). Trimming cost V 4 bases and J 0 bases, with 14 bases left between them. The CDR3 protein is CASSGGYLSSYEQYF. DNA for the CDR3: TGTGCCAGCAGCGGCGGGTATCTCAGCTCCTACGAGCAGTACTTC.